This TCR beta chain was sequenced in a study of blood T cells in healthy people across ages. Through a sample-barcoded 5' primer and a J-beta primer mix, a second PCR was run for about 6 to 12 cycles. Each cDNA molecule, via a template-switch adaptor with 12 random nucleotides, was tagged. Each CDR3 protein gets one entry after TCRdb re-called the 5' RACE reads with MiXCR. The sample comprises approximately 1.5 million distinct CDR3 sequences, around 35% of which are singletons, and about 11% rests with the top ten. V dropped 5 bases and J dropped 3; count of bases not matched to a gene: 13. The germline gives CDR1 DFQATT, CDR2 SNEGSKA (reference sequence). The CDR3 consists of 19 residues.

Sequenced sample: blood. This clonotype was sampled from a woman between 25 and 40 years old in good health. This chain uses TRBV20-1 with TRBJ2-4, with 16 bases that match TRBD2. CDR3 coding DNA: TGCAGTGCTGAACCTTCCGGGACTAGCGGGAGGGCGGGCAAAAACATTCAGTACTTC. Amino acid sequence: CSAEPSGTSGRAGKNIQYF.